This T cell receptor (beta chain) was documented in a study of shared clonotypes between healthy human individuals. Unmatched junction bases numbered 10, after V lost 5 bases and J lost 5 bases. CDR1 and CDR2 (germline): SQVTM, ANQGSEA. There are 15 residues in the CDR3. Whole-study findings and limits: An anticipated effect of sequencing depth on clonotype sharing among donors was recognized.

This clone was seen only once. Its antigen is as yet unknown. The table came from immunoSEQ multiplex PCR; TCRdb's copy has only in-frame clones and leaves some out. The data show 2 million to 2.5 million clones, just under 95% seen once. Sequenced sample: naive CD4+ T cells from PBMCs. Indicated subset: CD45RA+ positively selected. V usage is TRBV29-1 and J usage is TRBJ2-3, with 10 nucleotides matching TRBD2. The receptor comes from a man aged 18 to 30 in good health. Some clones in this sample may be carry-over from other donors' samples. The CDR3 sequence: CSVIGGLAGVDTQYF. Written as DNA, the CDR3 is TGCAGCGTTATAGGCGGGCTAGCGGGAGTAGATACGCAGTATTTT.